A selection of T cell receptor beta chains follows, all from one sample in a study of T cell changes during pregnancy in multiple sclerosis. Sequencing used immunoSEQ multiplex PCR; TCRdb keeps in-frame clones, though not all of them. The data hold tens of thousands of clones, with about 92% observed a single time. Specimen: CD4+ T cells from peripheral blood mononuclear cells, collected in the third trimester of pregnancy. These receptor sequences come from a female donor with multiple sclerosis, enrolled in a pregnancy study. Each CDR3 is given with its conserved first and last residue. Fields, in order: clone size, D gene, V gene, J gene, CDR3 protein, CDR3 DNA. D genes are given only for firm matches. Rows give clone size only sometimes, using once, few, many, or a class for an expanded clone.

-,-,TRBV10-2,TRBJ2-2,CASRSLMNTGELFF,TGCGCCAGCAGGTCACTAATGAACACCGGGGAGCTGTTTTTT
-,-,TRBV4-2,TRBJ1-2,CASSQDPANYGYTF,TGTGCCAGCAGCCAAGATCCAGCTAACTATGGCTACACCTTC
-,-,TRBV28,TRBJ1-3,CASSPGLAGNTIYF,TGTGCCAGCAGTCCCGGACTAGCTGGAAACACCATATATTTT
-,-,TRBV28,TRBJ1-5,CASSSPSPQHF,TGTGCCAGCAGTTCCCCCTCCCCCCAGCATTTT
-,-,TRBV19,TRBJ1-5,CASSIARTVVPNQPQHF,TGTGCCAGTAGTATAGCGAGAACAGTCGTCCCCAATCAGCCCCAGCATTTT
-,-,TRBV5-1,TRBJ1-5,CASRWGPGGSNQPQHF,TGCGCCAGCAGGTGGGGGCCTGGGGGTAGCAATCAGCCCCAGCATTTT
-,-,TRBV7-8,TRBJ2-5,CASSGLIQETQYF,TGTGCCAGCAGCGGACTGATCCAAGAGACCCAGTACTTC
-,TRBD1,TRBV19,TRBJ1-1,CASRDSSMNTEAFF,TGTGCCAGCCGGGACAGTAGCATGAACACTGAAGCTTTCTTT
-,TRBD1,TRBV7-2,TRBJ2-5,CASSPTGSRETQYF,TGTGCCAGCAGCCCGACAGGGTCTCGAGAGACCCAGTACTTC
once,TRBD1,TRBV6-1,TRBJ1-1,CASSARTGGDTEAFF,TGTGCCAGCAGTGCCAGGACAGGGGGGGACACTGAAGCTTTCTTT
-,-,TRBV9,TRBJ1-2,CASSVTGYGGWMYGYTF,TGTGCCAGCAGCGTAACGGGGTACGGGGGGTGGATGTATGGCTACACCTTC
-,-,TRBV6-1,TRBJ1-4,CASSEAVVGRINEKLFF,TGTGCCAGCAGTGAAGCTGTCGTAGGCAGGATCAATGAAAAACTGTTTTTT
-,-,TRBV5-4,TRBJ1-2,CASSSPGLSIRGYTF,TGTGCCAGCAGCTCCCCGGGACTTTCTATTAGAGGCTACACCTTC
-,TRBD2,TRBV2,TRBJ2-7,CASTATSGVFYEQYF,TGTGCCAGCACCGCAACTAGCGGAGTCTTCTACGAGCAGTACTTC
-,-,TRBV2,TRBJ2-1,CASSVSGMVTYNEQFF,TGTGCCAGCAGTGTATCAGGGATGGTAACCTACAATGAGCAGTTCTTC
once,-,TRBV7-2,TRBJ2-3,CASSGVRGKDTQYF,TGTGCCAGCAGCGGTGTCAGGGGAAAGGATACGCAGTATTTT
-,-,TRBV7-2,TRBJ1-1,CASSLAPGTEAFF,TGTGCCAGCAGCCTAGCCCCGGGCACTGAAGCTTTCTTT
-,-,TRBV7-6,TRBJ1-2,CASSPRGDYGYTF,TGTGCCAGCAGCCCCCGTGGAGACTATGGCTACACCTTC
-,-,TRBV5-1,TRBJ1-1,CASSLDSANTEAFF,TGCGCCAGCAGCTTGGACAGTGCGAACACTGAAGCTTTCTTT
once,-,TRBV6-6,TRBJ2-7,CASSYSPKGAGYEQYF,TGTGCCAGCAGTTACTCTCCGAAGGGGGCGGGGTACGAGCAGTACTTC
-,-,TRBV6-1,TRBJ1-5,CASSAYRDTGQPQHF,TGTGCCAGCAGTGCCTACCGGGACACTGGCCAGCCCCAGCATTTT
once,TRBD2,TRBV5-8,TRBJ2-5,CASSLGTSGSKETQYF,TGTGCCAGCAGCTTAGGGACTAGCGGTTCAAAAGAGACCCAGTACTTC
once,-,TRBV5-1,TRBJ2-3,CASYSEGTDTQYF,TGCGCCAGCTACTCAGAGGGAACAGATACGCAGTATTTT
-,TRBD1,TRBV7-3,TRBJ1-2,CASSFDRASYGYTF,TGTGCCAGCAGCTTCGACAGGGCAAGCTATGGCTACACCTTC
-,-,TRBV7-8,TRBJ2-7,CASSPGLQGYEQYF,TGTGCCAGCAGCCCGGGACTTCAGGGCTACGAGCAGTACTTC
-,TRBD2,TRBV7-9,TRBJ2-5,CASSLLPSGRARETQYF,TGTGCCAGCAGCTTACTACCTAGCGGGAGGGCCAGGGAGACCCAGTACTTC
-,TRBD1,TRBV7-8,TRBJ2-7,CASSLEGQGVAYEQYF,TGTGCCAGCAGCTTAGAGGGCCAGGGGGTAGCCTACGAGCAGTACTTC
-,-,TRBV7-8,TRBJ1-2,CASSPTQQLNSAQYFYGYTF,TGTGCCAGCAGCCCGACCCAACAATTGAATTCGGCACAGTACTTCTATGGCTACACCTTC
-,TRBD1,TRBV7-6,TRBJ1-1,CASSIGTGDTEAFF,TGTGCCAGCAGCATTGGGACAGGGGACACTGAAGCTTTCTTT
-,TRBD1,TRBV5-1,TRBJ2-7,CASSYAGGSFYEQYF,TGCGCCAGCAGCTATGCAGGGGGCTCTTTCTACGAGCAGTACTTC
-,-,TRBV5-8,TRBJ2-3,CASSLTVTDTQYF,TGTGCCAGCAGCTTGACGGTCACAGATACGCAGTATTTT